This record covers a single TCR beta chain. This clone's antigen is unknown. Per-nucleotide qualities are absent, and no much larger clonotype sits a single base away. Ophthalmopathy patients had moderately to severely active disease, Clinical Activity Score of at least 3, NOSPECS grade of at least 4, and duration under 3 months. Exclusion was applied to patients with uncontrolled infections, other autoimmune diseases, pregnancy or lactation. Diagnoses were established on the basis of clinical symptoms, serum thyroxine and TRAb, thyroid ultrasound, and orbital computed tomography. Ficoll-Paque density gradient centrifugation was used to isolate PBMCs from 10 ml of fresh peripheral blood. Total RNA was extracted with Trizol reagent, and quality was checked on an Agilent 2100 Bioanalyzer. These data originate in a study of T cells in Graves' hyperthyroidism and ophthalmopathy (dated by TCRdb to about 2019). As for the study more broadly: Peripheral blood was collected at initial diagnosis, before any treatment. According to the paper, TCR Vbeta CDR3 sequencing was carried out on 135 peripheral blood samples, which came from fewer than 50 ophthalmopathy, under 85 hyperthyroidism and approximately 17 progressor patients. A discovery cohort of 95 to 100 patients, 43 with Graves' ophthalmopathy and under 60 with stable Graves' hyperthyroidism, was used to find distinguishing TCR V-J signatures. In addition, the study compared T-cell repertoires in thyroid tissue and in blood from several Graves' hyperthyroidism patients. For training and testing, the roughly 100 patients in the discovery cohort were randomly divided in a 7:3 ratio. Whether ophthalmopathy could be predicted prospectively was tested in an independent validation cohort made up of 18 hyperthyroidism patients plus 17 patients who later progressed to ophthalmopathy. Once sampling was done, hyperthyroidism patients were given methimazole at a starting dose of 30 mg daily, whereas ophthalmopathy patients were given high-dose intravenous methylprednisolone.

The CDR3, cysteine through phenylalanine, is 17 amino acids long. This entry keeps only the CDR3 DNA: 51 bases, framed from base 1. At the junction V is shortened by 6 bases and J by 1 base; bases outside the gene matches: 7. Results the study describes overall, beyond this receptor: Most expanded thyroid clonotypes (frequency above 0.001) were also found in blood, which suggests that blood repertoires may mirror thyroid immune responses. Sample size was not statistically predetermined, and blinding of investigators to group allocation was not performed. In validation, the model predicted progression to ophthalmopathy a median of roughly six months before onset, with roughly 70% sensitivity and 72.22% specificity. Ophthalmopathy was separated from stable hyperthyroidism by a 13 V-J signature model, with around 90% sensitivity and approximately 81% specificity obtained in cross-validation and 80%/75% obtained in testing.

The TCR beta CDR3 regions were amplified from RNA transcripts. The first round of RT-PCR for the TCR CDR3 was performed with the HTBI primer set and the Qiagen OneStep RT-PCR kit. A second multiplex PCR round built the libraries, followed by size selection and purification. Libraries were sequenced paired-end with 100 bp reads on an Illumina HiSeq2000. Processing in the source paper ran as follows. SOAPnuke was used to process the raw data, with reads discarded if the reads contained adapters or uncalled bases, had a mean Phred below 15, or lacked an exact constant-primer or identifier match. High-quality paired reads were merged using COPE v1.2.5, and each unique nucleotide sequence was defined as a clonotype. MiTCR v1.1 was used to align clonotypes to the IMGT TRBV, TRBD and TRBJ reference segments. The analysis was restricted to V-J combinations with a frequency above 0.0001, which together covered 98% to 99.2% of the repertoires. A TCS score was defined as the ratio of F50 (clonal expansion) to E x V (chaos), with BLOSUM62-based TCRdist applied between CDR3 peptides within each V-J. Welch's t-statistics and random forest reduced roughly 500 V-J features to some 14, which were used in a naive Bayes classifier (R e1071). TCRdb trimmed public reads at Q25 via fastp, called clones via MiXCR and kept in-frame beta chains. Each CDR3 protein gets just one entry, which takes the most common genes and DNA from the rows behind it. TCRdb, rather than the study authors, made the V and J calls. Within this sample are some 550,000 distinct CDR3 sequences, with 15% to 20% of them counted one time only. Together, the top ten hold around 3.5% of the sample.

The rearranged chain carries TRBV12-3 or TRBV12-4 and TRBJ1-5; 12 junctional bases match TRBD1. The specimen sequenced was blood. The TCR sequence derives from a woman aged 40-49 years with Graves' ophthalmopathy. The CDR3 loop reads CASRGGQGAASNQPQHF. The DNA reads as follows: TGTGCCAGCAGGGGGGGACAGGGGGCTGCGAGCAATCAGCCCCAGCATTTT.